The 8 T cell receptor beta chains below come from one sample, sequenced in a study of OX40 agonist ivuxolimab in advanced cancers. Clones were sequenced by immunoSEQ multiplex PCR, and TCRdb holds only the in-frame ones, with some missing. The table lists around 25,000 clones, just over 85% of them singletons, with less than 15% in the top ten. Source: CD4+ or CD8+ T cells sorted from blood, taken in a trial of the OX40 agonist ivuxolimab. These receptors all stem from an adult with an advanced solid tumor such as melanoma, head and neck, liver or kidney cancer.

This clone has just one count. The rearrangement links TRBV19 to TRBJ2-4, with D perhaps TRBD2 (7 bases). Germline V gives CDR1 LNHDA, CDR2 SQIVND (reference sequence). This CDR3 contains 15 residues. Trimming left V 3 bases short and J 6 bases short, with 15 bases between. As DNA, the CDR3 is TGTGCCAGTAGTATCCCCGGAAGGGGGGGAAACATTCAGTACTTC. Its protein is CASSIPGRGGNIQYF.

This clone has a single count. The rearrangement joins TRBV13 to TRBJ2-1, with no clear D. CDR1 and CDR2 (germline): PRHDT, FYEKMQ (reference sequence). This CDR3 comprises 12 residues. Trimming stripped 3 bases from V and 7 bases from J, with 7 bases between. The CDR3 DNA is TGTGCCAGCAGCTTCCCTGGGAATGAGCAGTTCTTC. It codes for CASSFPGNEQFF.

The chain recombines TRBV13 with TRBJ1-1; D call uncertain. Germline CDR1 reads PRHDT; CDR2 reads FYEKMQ (reference sequence). The CDR3 is 14 amino acids. Trimming removed 5 bases from V and 1 base from J, with 11 bases in between. CDR3 DNA: TGTGCCAGCAGCAGAGGACGGCCGAACACTGAAGCTTTCTTT. Translated, it gives CASSRGRPNTEAFF.

The chain joins TRBV9 to TRBJ2-1; no definite D call. Germline V CDR1 and CDR2: SGDLS, YYNGEE. The CDR3 consists of 12 residues. Between the trimmed V and J ends, which lost 3 bases and 0 bases, there was a span of 1 base. The CDR3 DNA follows: TGTGCCAGCAGCGCCTCCTACAATGAGCAGTTCTTC. The encoded protein is CASSASYNEQFF.

The rearrangement links TRBV4-1 to TRBJ2-5; 8 bases align to TRBD2. CDR1 MGHRA and CDR2 YSYEKL come from the germline V gene. V lost 6 bases, J lost 1 base, and 7 bases stayed unmatched. The CDR3 totals 15 residues. In DNA form, the CDR3 reads TGCGCCAGCAGATCCGTTAGCGGGGCCCAAGAGACCCAGTACTTC. Protein: CASRSVSGAQETQYF.

This chain joins TRBV30 and TRBJ1-5; weak D call: TRBD1 (5 bases). Trimming left V 0 bases short and J 0 bases short, with 9 bases between. The CDR3 spans 15 residues. Per germline, CDR1 GTSNPN and CDR2 SVGIG (reference sequence). CDR3 DNA sequence: TGTGCCTGGAGTGTTGGTGGACATAGCAATCAGCCCCAGCATTTT. Translation: CAWSVGGHSNQPQHF.

On this clone: In the same sample, other DNA sequences code for this CDR3. The V and J genes are TRBV6-5 and TRBJ1-5; 10 bases agree with TRBD1. Unmatched junction bases numbered 8, after V lost 6 bases and J lost 3 bases. This CDR3 has 16 residues. Germline CDR1 MNHEY, CDR2 SVGAGI. In DNA, the CDR3 is TGTGCCAGCAGCTACCGGGACAGGGGATTCAATCAGCCCCAGCATTTT. Amino acids: CASSYRDRGFNQPQHF.

The CDR3 region is CASSERGIYSYEQYF. The CDR3 region has the DNA TGTGCCAGCAGTGAGCGAGGGATATACTCCTACGAGCAGTACTTC. The V and J genes are TRBV6-1 and TRBJ2-7, with D maybe TRBD2 (5 bases). Germline loops: CDR1 MNHNS, CDR2 SASEGT. The CDR3 is 15 residues long. V lost 3 bases to trimming and J lost 0 bases, with 12 bases between them.